Given below is one TCR beta chain in context. The sample comes from a study of blood T cells in healthy people across ages. The authors isolated at least 6 million PBMCs per sample. This CDR3 comprises 14 residues. The germline V gene encodes CDR1 MNHEY and CDR2 SVGEGT. With 7 bases removed from V and 4 bases from J, the gap between germline ends came to 15 bases. Primed by a sample-barcoded 5' primer and a J-beta primer mix, a second PCR proceeded for about 7 to 11 cycles. TCRdb re-derived calls from the 5' RACE reads in MiXCR, one entry per CDR3 protein. The sample holds hundreds of thousands of distinct CDR3 sequences, roughly 43% seen once.

Source material: blood. The chain has TRBV6-2 or TRBV6-3 and TRBJ2-3, with TRBD2 as a possible D gene (5 bases). This sequence was found in a man older than 75 in good health. The CDR3 DNA follows: TGTGCCAGCAAACGTACTAGGAGCTCAGATACGCAGTATTTT. Translation gives CASKRTRSSDTQYF.